This TCR beta chain was found in a study of T cells after somatic rescue of genetic block. The repertoire was sequenced with immunoSEQ multiplex PCR; TCRdb's copy has only in-frame clones and lacks some. This sample has 11,000 to 15,000 clones, with just over 70% found just once. Sequenced: peripheral blood mononuclear cells (PBMCs). The origin of this receptor is a boy between 10 and 17 years old.

The CDR3 loop reads CAGGEVPNTEAFF. CDR3 coding DNA: TGTGCCGGGGGGGAGGTCCCGAACACTGAAGCTTTCTTT. V gene TRBV6-6 combines with J gene TRBJ1-1; weak D call: TRBD1 (5 bases). There are 13 residues in the CDR3. V lost 11 bases to trimming and J lost 1 base, with 14 bases between them. Germline V gene data show CDR1 as MNHNY and CDR2 as SVGAGI (reference sequence).